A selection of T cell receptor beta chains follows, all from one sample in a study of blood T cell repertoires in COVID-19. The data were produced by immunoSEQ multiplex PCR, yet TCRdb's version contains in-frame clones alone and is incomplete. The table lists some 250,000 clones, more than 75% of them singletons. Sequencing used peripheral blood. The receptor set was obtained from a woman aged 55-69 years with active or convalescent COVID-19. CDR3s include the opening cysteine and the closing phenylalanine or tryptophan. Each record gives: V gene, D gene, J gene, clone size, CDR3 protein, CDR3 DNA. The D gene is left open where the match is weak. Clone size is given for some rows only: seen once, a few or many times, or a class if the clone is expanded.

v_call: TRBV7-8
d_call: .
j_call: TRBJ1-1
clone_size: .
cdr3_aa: CASSLAAGVNTEAFF
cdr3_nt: TGTGCCAGCAGCTTAGCCGCAGGCGTGAACACTGAAGCTTTCTTT

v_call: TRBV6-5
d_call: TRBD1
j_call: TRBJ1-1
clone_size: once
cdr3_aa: CASSTPTGDTEAFF
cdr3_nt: TGTGCCAGCAGTACCCCAACAGGGGACACTGAAGCTTTCTTT

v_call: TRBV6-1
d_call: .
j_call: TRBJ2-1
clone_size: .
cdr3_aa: CASSAPGTLSYNEQFF
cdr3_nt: TGTGCCAGCAGTGCCCCCGGGACACTCTCCTACAATGAGCAGTTCTTC

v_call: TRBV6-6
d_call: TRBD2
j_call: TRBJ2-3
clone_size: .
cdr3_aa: CASSGGGWSTDTQYF
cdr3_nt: TGTGCCAGCAGTGGCGGGGGGTGGAGCACAGATACGCAGTATTTT

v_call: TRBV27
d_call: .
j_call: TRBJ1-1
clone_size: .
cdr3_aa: CASSLEGRMNTEAFF
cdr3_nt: TGTGCCAGCAGTTTAGAGGGCAGAATGAACACTGAAGCTTTCTTT

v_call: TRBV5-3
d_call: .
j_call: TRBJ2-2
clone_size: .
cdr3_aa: CARSWTVPFTPGELFF
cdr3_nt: TGTGCCAGAAGCTGGACAGTCCCCTTTACCCCCGGGGAGCTGTTTTTT

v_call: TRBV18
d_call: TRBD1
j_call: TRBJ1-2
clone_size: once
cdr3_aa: CASSPPGTANYGYTF
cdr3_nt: TGTGCCAGCTCACCACCGGGGACAGCCAACTATGGCTACACCTTC

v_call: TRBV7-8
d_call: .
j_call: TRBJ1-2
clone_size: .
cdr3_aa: CASSSQGSQNYGYTF
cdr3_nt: TGTGCCAGCAGCTCTCAGGGCAGCCAGAACTATGGCTACACCTTC

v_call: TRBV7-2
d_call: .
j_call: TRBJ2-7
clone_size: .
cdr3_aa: CASSLGRRLSYEQYF
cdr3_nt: TGTGCCAGCAGCTTAGGCAGGCGCCTCTCCTACGAGCAGTACTTC

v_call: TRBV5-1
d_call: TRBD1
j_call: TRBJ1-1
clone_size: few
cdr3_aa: CASTSGTGTEAFF
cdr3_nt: TGCGCCAGCACCTCCGGGACAGGGACTGAAGCTTTCTTT

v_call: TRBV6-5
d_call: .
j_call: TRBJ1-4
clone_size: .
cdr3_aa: CASSEGVGSEKLFF
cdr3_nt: TGTGCCAGCAGCGAGGGTGTTGGGTCGGAAAAACTGTTTTTT

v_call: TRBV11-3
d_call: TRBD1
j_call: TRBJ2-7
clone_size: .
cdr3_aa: CASSYTGGREQYF
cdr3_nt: TGTGCCAGCAGCTACACAGGGGGCCGCGAGCAGTACTTC

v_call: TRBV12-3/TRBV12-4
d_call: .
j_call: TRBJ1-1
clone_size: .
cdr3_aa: CASHPGLDTEAFF
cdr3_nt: TGTGCCAGCCACCCGGGACTAGACACTGAAGCTTTCTTT

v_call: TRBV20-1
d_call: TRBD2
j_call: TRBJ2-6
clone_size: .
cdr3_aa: CSASQPGGGANVLTF
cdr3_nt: TGCAGTGCTAGTCAACCGGGAGGAGGGGCCAACGTCCTGACTTTC

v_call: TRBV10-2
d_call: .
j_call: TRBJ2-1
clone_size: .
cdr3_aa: CANRLGYYNEQFF
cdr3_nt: TGCGCCAACCGACTAGGTTACTACAATGAGCAGTTCTTC

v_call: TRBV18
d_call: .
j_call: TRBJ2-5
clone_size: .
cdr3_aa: CASSPAGTKETQYF
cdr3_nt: TGTGCCAGCTCACCGGCCGGGACAAAAGAGACCCAGTACTTC

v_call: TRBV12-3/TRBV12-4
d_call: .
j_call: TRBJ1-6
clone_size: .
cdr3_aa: CASSFSDYSPLHF
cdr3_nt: TGTGCCAGCAGTTTTTCTGACTATTCACCCCTCCACTTT

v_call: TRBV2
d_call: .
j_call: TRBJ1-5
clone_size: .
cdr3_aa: CASSEATGFNQPQHF
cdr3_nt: TGTGCCAGCAGTGAGGCCACAGGGTTCAATCAGCCCCAGCATTTT

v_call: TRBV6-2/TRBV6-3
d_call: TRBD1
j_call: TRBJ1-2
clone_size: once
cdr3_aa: CASSSRGPGYGYTF
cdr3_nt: TGTGCCAGCAGCTCCAGGGGGCCGGGCTATGGCTACACCTTC

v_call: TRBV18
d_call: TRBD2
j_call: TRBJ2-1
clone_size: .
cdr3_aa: CASSPGLAEKGGQFF
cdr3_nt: TGTGCCAGCTCACCAGGACTAGCGGAGAAGGGGGGGCAGTTCTTC

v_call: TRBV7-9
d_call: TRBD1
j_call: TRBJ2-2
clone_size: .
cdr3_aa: CASSGRTGHAGELFF
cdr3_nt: TGTGCCAGCAGCGGAAGGACAGGGCACGCCGGGGAGCTGTTTTTT

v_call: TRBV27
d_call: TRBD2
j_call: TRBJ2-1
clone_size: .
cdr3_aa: CASSLVEGAGGEQFF
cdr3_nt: TGTGCCAGCAGTTTGGTGGAGGGTGCGGGGGGTGAGCAGTTCTTC

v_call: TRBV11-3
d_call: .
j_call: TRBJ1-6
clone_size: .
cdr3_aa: CASSETGISPLHF
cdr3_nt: TGTGCCAGCAGCGAAACGGGAATTTCACCCCTCCACTTT

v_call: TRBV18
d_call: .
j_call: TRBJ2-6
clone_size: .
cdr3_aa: CASSPSAGANVLTF
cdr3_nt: TGTGCCAGCTCACCAAGCGCTGGGGCCAACGTCCTGACTTTC

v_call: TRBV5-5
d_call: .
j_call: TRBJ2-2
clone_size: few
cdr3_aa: CASSLANSDTGELFF
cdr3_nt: TGTGCCAGCAGCTTGGCCAATAGTGACACCGGGGAGCTGTTTTTT

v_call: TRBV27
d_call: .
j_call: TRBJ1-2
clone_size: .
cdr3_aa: CASSLNLGLGYTF
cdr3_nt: TGTGCCAGCAGTTTAAATCTCGGACTTGGCTACACCTTC

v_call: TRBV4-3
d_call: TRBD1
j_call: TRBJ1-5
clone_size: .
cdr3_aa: CASSLAGTALNQPQHF
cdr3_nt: TGCGCCAGCAGCCTGGCCGGGACAGCCCTTAATCAGCCCCAGCATTTT

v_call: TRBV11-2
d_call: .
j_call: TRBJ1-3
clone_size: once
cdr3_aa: CASSFPGTNGNTIYF
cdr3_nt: TGTGCCAGCAGCTTCCCCGGGACAAATGGAAACACCATATATTTT

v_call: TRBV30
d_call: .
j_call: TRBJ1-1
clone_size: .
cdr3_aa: CAWSKQGGTEAFF
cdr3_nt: TGTGCCTGGAGTAAACAGGGTGGAACTGAAGCTTTCTTT

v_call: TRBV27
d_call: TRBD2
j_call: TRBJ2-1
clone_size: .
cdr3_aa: CASTPGLAGNNEQFF
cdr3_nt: TGTGCCAGCACCCCGGGACTAGCGGGGAACAATGAGCAGTTCTTC

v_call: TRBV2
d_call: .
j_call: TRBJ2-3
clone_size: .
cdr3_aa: CASSESWGQSHATQYF
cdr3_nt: TGTGCCAGCAGTGAATCCTGGGGGCAGTCCCACGCTACGCAGTATTTT

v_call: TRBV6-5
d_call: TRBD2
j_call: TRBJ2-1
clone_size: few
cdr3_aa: CASRVAGGTYNEQFF
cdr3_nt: TGTGCCAGCAGGGTAGCGGGGGGCACGTACAATGAGCAGTTCTTC

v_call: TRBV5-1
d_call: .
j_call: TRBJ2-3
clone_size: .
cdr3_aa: CASSKGDSTDTQYF
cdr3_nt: TGCGCCAGCAGCAAGGGGGACAGCACAGATACGCAGTATTTT

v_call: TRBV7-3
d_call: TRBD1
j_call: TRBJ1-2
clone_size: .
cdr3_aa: CASSVGQGAVGYTF
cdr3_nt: TGTGCCAGCAGTGTAGGACAGGGGGCGGTTGGCTACACCTTC

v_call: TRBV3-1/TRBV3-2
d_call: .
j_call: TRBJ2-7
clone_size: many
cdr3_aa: CASSQGQAEQYF
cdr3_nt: TGTGCCAGCAGCCAAGGACAGGCCGAGCAGTACTTC

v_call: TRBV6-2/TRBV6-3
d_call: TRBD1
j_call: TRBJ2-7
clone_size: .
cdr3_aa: CASSYSYRGRFYEQYF
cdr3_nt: TGTGCCAGCAGTTACTCCTACAGGGGGCGTTTCTACGAGCAGTACTTC

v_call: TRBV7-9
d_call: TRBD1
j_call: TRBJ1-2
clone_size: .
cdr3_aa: CASSSLDRANYGYTF
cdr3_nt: TGTGCCAGCAGCAGCCTGGACAGGGCCAACTATGGCTACACCTTC

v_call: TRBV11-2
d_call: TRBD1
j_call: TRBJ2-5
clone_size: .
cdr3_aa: CASSQTYGTGGQETQYF
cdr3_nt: TGTGCCAGCAGCCAAACTTACGGGACAGGGGGCCAAGAGACCCAGTACTTC

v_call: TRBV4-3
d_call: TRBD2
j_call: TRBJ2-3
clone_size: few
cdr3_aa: CASSQDLAGGGAIFTDTQYF
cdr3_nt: TGCGCCAGCAGCCAAGATTTGGCTGGCGGGGGGGCGATATTTACAGATACGCAGTATTTT

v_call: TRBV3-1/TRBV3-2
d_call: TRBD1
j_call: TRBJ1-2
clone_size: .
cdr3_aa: CASSQRDRALSNYGYTF
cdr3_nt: TGTGCCAGCAGCCAACGGGACAGAGCCCTTTCTAACTATGGCTACACCTTC

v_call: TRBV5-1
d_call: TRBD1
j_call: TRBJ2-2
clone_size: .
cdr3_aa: CASSTGQRNTGELFF
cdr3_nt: TGCGCCAGCAGCACGGGACAGAGAAACACCGGGGAGCTGTTTTTT

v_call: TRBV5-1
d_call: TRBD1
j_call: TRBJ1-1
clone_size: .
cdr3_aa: CASSLLSRDSVNTEAFF
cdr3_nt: TGCGCCAGCAGCCTACTCTCCCGGGACAGCGTGAACACTGAAGCTTTCTTT

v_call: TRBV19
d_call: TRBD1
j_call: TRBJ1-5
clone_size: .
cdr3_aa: CASSISRTGAQPQHF
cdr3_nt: TGTGCCAGTAGTATTTCCAGAACAGGGGCGCAGCCCCAGCATTTT